This T cell receptor (beta chain) was identified during a study of blood T cell repertoires in COVID-19. About the research overall: COVID-19 samples from acute and convalescent phases originated in the United States, Italy and Spain. The analysed material was cDNA or gDNA that came from T cells, B-cell-depleted T cells, or PBMCs.

Germline-derived CDR1 and CDR2 are SNHLY and FYNNEI. This CDR3 spans 14 amino acids. V was clipped by 10 bases and J by 4 bases; unmatched bases: 10. In the original workflow: Amplification with reference gene primers provided the estimates of nucleated cell counts. Profiled with immunoSEQ multiplex PCR; TCRdb holds only in-frame clones, not every one. V, J and clone size reflect that table, while D and trimming were determined from the DNA. The data show approximately 200,000 clones, with approximately 88% seen just once and 3.5% to 5% held by the top ten. The TCR comes from a young woman with acute or convalescent COVID-19. Material for sequencing was peripheral blood. The V call is TRBV2, the J call TRBJ1-2; 9 nucleotides agree with TRBD1. CDR3 region: CATTGLGQGYGYTF. CDR3 nucleotide sequence: TGTGCCACCACCGGACTGGGACAGGGCTATGGCTACACCTTC.